This T cell receptor beta chain was sequenced for a study of cytomegalovirus exposure and HLA in healthy donors. Background on the study: As released early, the data held roughly 85 million unique TCRs from HLA-typed donors. The study, taken as a whole, reports: Using a false discovery rate of 0.05, a later analysis showed that fewer than 20,000 TCR beta sequences were associated with HLA alleles.

As to this clone: The antigen remains undetermined.

PCR used 60 Vbeta primers and 13 Jbeta primers. In the original workflow: Some 12 million shared chains were among the approximately 76 million unique TCR beta chains that a later analysis counted. This table comes from immunoSEQ multiplex PCR, and its TCRdb copy is limited to in-frame clones, with some not included. D and trimming were read from the DNA, whereas the V and J calls and clone size are those reported in that table. Of 140,000 to 150,000 clones listed, roughly 66% are singletons. The CDR3 runs 14 residues. Looked up from germline, CDR1 is SGHTA and CDR2 is FQGTGA. With 2 bases removed from V and 4 bases from J, the gap between germline ends came to 12 bases.

Sequencing input: PBMCs. The receptor comes from a woman between 18 and 30 years old in good health and CMV-seronegative. V is TRBV7-3 and J is TRBJ2-7, with D perhaps TRBD2 (6 bases). CDR3 region: CASSLGGTPYEQYF. Here the CDR3 DNA reads TGTGCCAGCAGCTTAGGGGGGACTCCTTACGAGCAGTACTTC.